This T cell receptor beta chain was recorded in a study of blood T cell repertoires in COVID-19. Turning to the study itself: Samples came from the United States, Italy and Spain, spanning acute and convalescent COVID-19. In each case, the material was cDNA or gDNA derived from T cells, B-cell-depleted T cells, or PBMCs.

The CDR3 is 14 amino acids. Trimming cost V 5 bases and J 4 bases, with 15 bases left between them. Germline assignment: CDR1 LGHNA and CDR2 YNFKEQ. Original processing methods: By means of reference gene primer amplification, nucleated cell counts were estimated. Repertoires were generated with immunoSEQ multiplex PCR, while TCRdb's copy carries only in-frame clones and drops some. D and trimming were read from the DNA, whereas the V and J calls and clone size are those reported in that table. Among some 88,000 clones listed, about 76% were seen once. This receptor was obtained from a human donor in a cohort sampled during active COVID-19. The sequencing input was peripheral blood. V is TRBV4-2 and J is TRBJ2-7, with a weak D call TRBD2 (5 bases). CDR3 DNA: TGTGCCAGCAGCGCCTTACTAGTTAGTTACGAGCAGTACTTC. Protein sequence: CASSALLVSYEQYF.